This is a list of T cell receptor beta chains from one sample in a study of cytomegalovirus exposure and HLA in healthy donors. Method: immunoSEQ multiplex PCR; TCRdb's copy keeps in-frame clones and lacks some. This sample has some 100,000 clones; 75% to 85% occur once, and the top ten carry about 3.1%. The sample was PBMCs. The receptors shown here come from a male donor in good health and CMV-seropositive. Both conserved end residues are part of each CDR3. D genes are given only for firm matches.

v_gene	d_gene	j_gene	CDR3aa
TRBV29-1	-	TRBJ1-1	CSVGRTNTEAFF
TRBV6-6	TRBD1	TRBJ1-3	CASSLDRVSGNTIYF
TRBV30	-	TRBJ2-7	CAWAVRVDEQYF
TRBV6-5	TRBD1	TRBJ2-7	CASSDGTGVYEQYF
TRBV5-1	-	TRBJ2-2	CASSPFVRTGELFF
TRBV5-1	-	TRBJ2-2	CASSLSGGYTGELFF
TRBV7-2	-	TRBJ2-1	CASSLAGQANNEQFF
TRBV7-3	-	TRBJ2-5	CASSSGETQYF
TRBV5-6	-	TRBJ2-5	CASSSVSMVRGTQYF
TRBV4-2	TRBD1	TRBJ1-5	CASSRIQGQGNQPQHF
TRBV5-1	-	TRBJ2-2	CASSLRPSGDTGELFF
TRBV6-5	-	TRBJ1-2	CASSYQRKGLNYGYTF
TRBV27	TRBD1	TRBJ1-5	CASSLGTGGDQPQHF
TRBV2	TRBD1	TRBJ1-6	CATAQGGRGSPLHF
TRBV7-2	TRBD2	TRBJ2-5	CASSLNGLAGKTQYF
TRBV5-4	TRBD1	TRBJ1-2	CASSQDRLANYGYTF
TRBV7-2	-	TRBJ1-1	CASSLAETVNTEAFF
TRBV2	TRBD1	TRBJ1-1	CASSVAQGAEAFF
TRBV4-1	-	TRBJ2-7	CASSQDTGF
TRBV14	TRBD1	TRBJ1-5	CASSQSGQDQPQHF
TRBV11-2	TRBD2	TRBJ2-7	CASSSLADLYEQYF
TRBV5-4	TRBD1	TRBJ1-1	CASRGGDRDTEAFF
TRBV29-1	-	TRBJ2-1	CSVEVVTEYNEQFF
TRBV9	-	TRBJ2-5	CASSVGGHQETQYF
TRBV7-2	-	TRBJ1-5	CASSQTGYSNQPQHF
TRBV7-2	TRBD1	TRBJ2-5	CASSLLPQGEETQYF
TRBV4-1	TRBD1	TRBJ1-2	CASSQGDRVKAGGYTF
TRBV5-1	TRBD1	TRBJ2-1	CASSLAATGGSYNEQFF
TRBV7-2	TRBD1	TRBJ1-2	CASSLPRDRGIYGYTF
TRBV7-2	TRBD2	TRBJ2-7	CASSPETSGYEQYF
TRBV29-1	TRBD1	TRBJ1-2	CSVEPRPGQGRTYYGYTF
TRBV10-2	TRBD1	TRBJ1-1	CATATGFPEAFF
TRBV4-3	-	TRBJ1-2	CASSQDRADGYTF
TRBV30	-	TRBJ2-3	CAWSLTGRTDTQYF
TRBV6-6	TRBD1	TRBJ1-6	CASSYGTVDSPLHF
TRBV9	-	TRBJ1-1	CASSVGPGDTEAFF
TRBV5-1	TRBD1	TRBJ2-7	CASSFGTGAGEQYF
TRBV9	TRBD1	TRBJ2-5	CASSVDLQGVGETQYF
TRBV6-1	-	TRBJ1-5	CASRSLRKSNQPQHF
TRBV6-1	-	TRBJ2-7	CASSVEGIYEQYF
TRBV7-3	-	TRBJ2-3	CASSLKGLGSDTQYF
TRBV4-2	TRBD1	TRBJ2-1	CASRRTGGNEQFF
TRBV15	-	TRBJ1-1	CATSRDEGGDTEAFF
TRBV29-1	-	TRBJ2-1	CSVEKGGEQFF
TRBV5-6	TRBD2	TRBJ2-7	CASSLAAGGSSSYEQYF
TRBV4-1	-	TRBJ2-6	CASRPGTPLSGANVLTF
TRBV5-6	-	TRBJ2-2	CASSRTVTGELFF
TRBV6-6	-	-	CASSYEYEQYF
TRBV7-9	-	TRBJ2-3	CASSLGQGNTDTQYF
TRBV5-1	-	TRBJ2-1	CASSLQGNEQFF
TRBV6-1	-	TRBJ1-6	CASTETVVNSPLHF
TRBV7-2	-	TRBJ2-3	CASTSTDTQYF
TRBV7-2	-	TRBJ2-7	CASSLKAGFVDEQYF
TRBV11-2	-	TRBJ1-1	CASTLEGGLTEAFF
TRBV9	TRBD2	TRBJ2-7	CASSVGEGYEQYF
TRBV25-1	TRBD2	TRBJ2-3	CASSELLAGGPTDTQYF